This TCR beta chain was profiled in a study of blood T cell repertoires in COVID-19. In germline, CDR1 is SGDLS, CDR2 YYNGEE. The CDR3 is made up of 17 amino acids. Trimming at V came to 0 bases and at J to 0 bases, leaving 5 bases not matched to a gene. Sequencing used immunoSEQ multiplex PCR; TCRdb keeps in-frame clones, though not all of them. The sample contains 95,000 or so clones, roughly 78% of which appear only once. The origin of this receptor is a woman older than 75 with active or convalescent COVID-19. Sequenced: peripheral blood. The V and J genes are TRBV9 and TRBJ2-1; TRBD2 matches at 8 bases. CDR3: CASSVAHSGSSYNEQFF. The DNA of the CDR3 is TGTGCCAGCAGCGTAGCTCACAGCGGGAGCTCCTACAATGAGCAGTTCTTC.